The 20 T cell receptor beta chains given below trace back to one sample, sequenced in a study of cytomegalovirus exposure and HLA in healthy donors. 60 Vbeta and 13 Jbeta primers were used in PCR. Here immunoSEQ multiplex PCR was the method, and the copy in TCRdb shows in-frame clones only, minus some. The sample carries roughly 180,000 clones, about 80% recorded once. Sample: PBMCs. The receptors shown here come from a man aged 30 to 45 in good health and CMV-seronegative.

The J gene is TRBJ2-2, the V gene TRBV7-2, with D perhaps TRBD1 (5 bases). The CDR3 consists of 15 residues. The V gene's germline CDR1 is SGHTA and CDR2 FQGNSA. Trimming stripped 0 bases from V and 6 bases from J, with 11 bases between. The CDR3 bases are TGTGCCAGCAGCTTAGCGCCAGGGATGTCCGGGGAGCTGTTTTTT. Its protein is CASSLAPGMSGELFF.

This chain links TRBV7-9 with TRBJ1-5; D is undetermined. Germline V CDR1 and CDR2: SEHNR, FQNEAQ (reference sequence). The length of the CDR3 is 11 residues. Trimming removed 5 bases at V and 7 bases at J, with 6 bases between. CDR3 sequence reads: CASSLEQPQHF. CDR3 nucleotide sequence: TGTGCCAGCAGCCTGGAGCAGCCCCAGCATTTT.

The gene calls are TRBV30 and TRBJ2-7, with D tentatively TRBD1 (8 bases). This CDR3 region has 13 residues. From germline, CDR1 is GTSNPN and CDR2 SVGIG (reference sequence). Trimming took off 4 bases at V and 8 bases at J, with 18 bases between the two ends. CDR3 residues: CAWTRQGRVQQYF. The CDR3 nucleotides read TGTGCCTGGACCCGACAGGGGAGGGTGCAGCAGTACTTC. The full variable domain, with the rest looked up from reference TRBV30 and TRBJ2-7, is SQTIHQWPATLVQPVGSPLSLECTVEGTSNPNLYWYRQAAGRGLQLLFYSVGIGQISSEVPQNLSASRPQDRQFILSSKKLLLSDSGFYLCAWTRQGRVQQYFGPGTRLTVT.

This chain links TRBV19 with TRBJ2-5; 8 nucleotides agree with TRBD2. The CDR3 is made up of 14 amino acids. Germline V gene data show CDR1 as LNHDA and CDR2 as SQIVND (reference sequence). V was pared by 6 bases and J by 5 bases, with 8 bases of the junction left unmatched. The CDR3 DNA is TGTGCCAGTAGGTCGAGTAGCGGGACCGAGACCCAGTACTTC. This sequence encodes CASRSSSGTETQYF.

The rearrangement uses TRBV2 and TRBJ2-7; D is possibly TRBD2 (5 bases). Germline V gene data show CDR1 as SNHLY and CDR2 as FYNNEI. CDR3 length: 16 amino acids. With 8 bases removed from V and 5 bases from J, the gap between germline ends came to 25 bases. The CDR3 DNA follows: TGTGCCAGCGGAACCCCCCCGGGGAGATCCATCGACGAGCAGTACTTC. This translates into CASGTPPGRSIDEQYF.

The chain joins TRBV30 to TRBJ1-1, with 8 nucleotides matching TRBD1. The V gene's germline CDR1 is GTSNPN and CDR2 SVGIG (reference sequence). Trimming took 1 base from V and 10 from J; bases not matched to a gene: 5. The CDR3 runs to 12 residues. CDR3: CAWSARTGLAFF. The CDR3 coding sequence is TGTGCCTGGAGTGCCCGGACAGGGCTAGCTTTCTTT.

The chain uses TRBV7-2 and TRBJ1-1; the match to TRBD1 covers 8 bases. V was clipped by 5 bases and J by 5 bases; unmatched bases: 10. This CDR3 has 15 residues. CDR1 SGHTA and CDR2 FQGNSA come from the germline V gene. This chain's CDR3 is CASSPGQGAGTEAFF. DNA of the CDR3: TGTGCCAGCAGCCCGGGGCAGGGGGCGGGAACTGAAGCTTTCTTT.

This chain links TRBV10-3 with TRBJ1-6; 9 bases are shared with TRBD1. CDR3 length: 17 amino acids. With V trimmed by 0 bases and J by 0 bases, 0 bases remained unmatched. Germline V gives CDR1 ENHRY, CDR2 SYGVKD. The CDR3 DNA reads TGTGCCATCAGTGAGTCGGACAGGGGCTCCTATAATTCACCCCTCCACTTT. It codes for CAISESDRGSYNSPLHF.

This clone showed up just a few times. V usage is TRBV4-1 and J usage is TRBJ2-1, with D unresolved. The V gene's germline CDR1 is MGHRA and CDR2 YSYEKL. There are 16 residues in the CDR3. Between the trimmed V and J ends, which lost 4 bases and 5 bases, there was a span of 18 bases. In DNA form, the CDR3 reads TGCGCCAGCAGCCGTGGCGGCCTTGGGTCGCACAATGAGCAGTTCTTC. This encodes CASSRGGLGSHNEQFF.

To note about this clone: Sequence at one end of the junction differs from germline and may be a read error. The chain carries TRBV7-7 and TRBJ2-7, with D tentatively TRBD1 (6 bases). Germline CDR1 and CDR2: SSHAT and FNYEAQ (reference sequence). The CDR3 contains 14 residues. The CDR3 spells CASSLGQTSYEQYF. DNA of the CDR3: TGTGCTAGCAGCTTAGGACAGACCTCCTACGAGCAGTACTTC. Full variable domain (outside the CDR3, taken from reference TRBV7-7 and TRBJ2-7): GAGVSQSPRYKVTKRGQDVTLRCDPISSHATLYWYQQALGQGPEFLTYFNYEAQPDKSGLPSDRFSAERPEGSISTLTIQRTEQRDSAMYRCASSLGQTSYEQYFGPGTRLTVT.

The chain employs TRBV30 and TRBJ2-5, with D tentatively TRBD2 (6 bases). Deletions cut 4 bases from V and 2 bases from J, with 14 bases between. CDR3 length: 14 amino acids. Germline V gene data show CDR1 as GTSNPN and CDR2 as SVGIG (reference sequence). Written as DNA, the CDR3 is TGTGCCTGGATTAAGTTTGGAGGGCAAGAGACCCAGTACTTC. It translates to CAWIKFGGQETQYF.

The chain combines TRBV30 with TRBJ1-1; a possible D gene is TRBD1 (6 bases). CDR1 is GTSNPN and CDR2 is SVGIG in the germline V gene (reference sequence). The length of the CDR3 is 14 residues. Between the trimmed V and J ends, which lost 1 base and 9 bases, there was a span of 18 bases. The DNA of the CDR3 is TGTGCCTGGAGTGCCGAGACAGGCGGTTTTCAAGCTTTCTTT. Its protein is CAWSAETGGFQAFF.

The chain joins TRBV5-4 to TRBJ2-7; 8 bases align to TRBD2. Germline V gene lookup returns CDR1 SGHNT and CDR2 YYREEE (reference sequence). Losses at the gene ends were 2 bases for V and 0 bases for J; bases not matched to a gene: 4. The CDR3 covers 15 residues. The CDR3 DNA follows: TGTGCCAGCAGCTTACGCCTAGCGGGCTCCTACGAGCAGTACTTC. Protein sequence: CASSLRLAGSYEQYF.

V and J are TRBV9 and TRBJ2-4; 10 bases map to TRBD1. V dropped 4 bases and J dropped 2; count of bases not matched to a gene: 9. The CDR3 loop spans 17 amino acids. Germline loops: CDR1 SGDLS, CDR2 YYNGEE. In DNA, the CDR3 is TGTGCCAGCAGCCACTCGACAGGGGGCATGTCCAAAAACATTCAGTACTTC. It translates to CASSHSTGGMSKNIQYF.

This clone was seen a few times. This chain uses TRBV6-5 with TRBJ2-5; TRBD2 is a possible D gene (7 bases). Germline CDR1 reads MNHEY; CDR2 reads SVGAGI. The CDR3 length is 15 residues. V was cut by 1 base and J by 11 bases, with 20 bases left in between. The CDR3, as DNA: TGTGCCAGCAGTTACTATGGGGGAGGGGGTTGGGAGCAGTACTTC. It specifies CASSYYGGGGWEQYF.

V is TRBV7-8 and J is TRBJ2-7; D might be TRBD2 (5 bases). V was cut by 0 bases and J by 7 bases, with 19 bases left in between. The germline V gene encodes CDR1 SGHVS and CDR2 FQNEAQ. The CDR3 totals 16 residues. CDR3 coding DNA: TGTGCCAGCAGCTTAGCTTTTGAGTGGAAGCGGCGGGAGCAGTACTTC. Residues: CASSLAFEWKRREQYF.

The chain has TRBV7-3 and TRBJ2-2; TRBD1 is a possible D gene (6 bases). The CDR3 covers 14 residues. CDR1 SGHTA and CDR2 FQGTGA come from the germline V gene. Trimming took off 5 bases at V and 5 bases at J, with 12 bases between the two ends. CDR3 DNA: TGTGCCAGCAGCCAAATGGGGGCGACCGGGGAGCTGTTTTTT. Encoded protein: CASSQMGATGELFF. Combining the CDR3 with reference TRBV7-3 and TRBJ2-2 gives the whole variable domain GAGVSQTPSNKVTEKGKYVELRCDPISGHTALYWYRQSLGQGPEFLIYFQGTGAADDSGLPNDRFFAVRPEGSVSTLKIQRTERGDSAVYLCASSQMGATGELFFGEGSRLTVL.

This clone was observed a handful of times. The chain uses TRBV6-5 and TRBJ2-7; 10 nucleotides match TRBD1. J gave up 10 bases and V 8 bases, and 14 bases lay outside the gene matches. This CDR3 spans 14 amino acids. CDR1 is MNHEY, CDR2 SVGAGI, per germline. The CDR3 protein is CASSTPGQGRGQYF. The CDR3 DNA sequence: TGTGCCAGCTCTACCCCGGGACAGGGGCGAGGCCAGTACTTC.

This clone was found once. The V and J genes are TRBV4-3 and TRBJ1-6; 9 nucleotides align to TRBD1. Germline values: CDR1 LGHNA, CDR2 YSLEER. V shed 2 bases, J shed 3 bases, and the junction held 5 bases outside the gene matches. The CDR3 loop spans 17 amino acids. DNA for the CDR3: TGCGCCAGCAGCCAACGCGGGACAGGGAGCTATAATTCACCCCTCCACTTT. This translates into CASSQRGTGSYNSPLHF.

The table lists this clone with a few counts. The V and J genes are TRBV6-6 and TRBJ1-1; no reliable D call. Trimming took off 5 bases at V and 1 base at J, with 8 bases between the two ends. The germline CDR1 and CDR2 sequences are MNHNY and SVGAGI (reference sequence). This CDR3 contains 13 residues. CDR3 protein: CASSTTRNTEAFF. The CDR3 DNA sequence: TGTGCCAGCAGTACGACTCGGAACACTGAAGCTTTCTTT.